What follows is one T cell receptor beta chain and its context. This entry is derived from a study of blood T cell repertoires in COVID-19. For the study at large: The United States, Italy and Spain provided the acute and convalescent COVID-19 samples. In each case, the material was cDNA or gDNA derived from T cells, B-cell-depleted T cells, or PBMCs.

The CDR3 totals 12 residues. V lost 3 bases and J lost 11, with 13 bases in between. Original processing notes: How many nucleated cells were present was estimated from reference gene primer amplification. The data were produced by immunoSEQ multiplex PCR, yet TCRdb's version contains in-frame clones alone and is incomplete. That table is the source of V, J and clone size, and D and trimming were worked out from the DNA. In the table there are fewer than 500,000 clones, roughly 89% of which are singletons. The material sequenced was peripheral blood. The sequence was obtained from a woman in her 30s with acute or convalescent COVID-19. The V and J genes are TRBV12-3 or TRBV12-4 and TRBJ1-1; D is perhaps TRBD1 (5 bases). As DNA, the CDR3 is TGTGCCAGCAGTTTTCGGGCAGGGTCGGCTTTCTTT. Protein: CASSFRAGSAFF.